The present T cell receptor beta chain was sequenced within a study of T cell responses to AZD1222 COVID-19 vaccine. Broader study findings: Baseline serostatus was positive in only six AZD1222 recipients. When two AZD1222 doses had been given, Spike-specific TCR breadth and depth rose. Among spike-specific TCRs, nearly half reportedly target unmutated variant regions. Clonal diversity may have been underestimated in mostly white British donors.

From germline, CDR1 is SGHKS and CDR2 YYEKEE (reference sequence). V was shortened by 4 bases and J by 7 bases, with 23 bases between the two germline ends. CDR3 length: 16 residues. Profiling relied on immunoSEQ multiplex PCR, and the TCRdb table lists in-frame clones only, not all of them. The data contain approximately 140,000 clones, 85% to 95% of them seen just once; the ten biggest clones take up approximately 2.7%. On this clone: Its antigen is not known.

The rearrangement uses TRBV5-5 and TRBJ1-2; a possible D gene is TRBD1 (6 bases). The clonotype was recovered from an adult in good health. The sample in question was peripheral blood, obtained on day 0 of MenACWY control vaccination. The CDR3 protein is CASSPGANIRGLGYTF. The CDR3 DNA sequence: TGTGCCAGCAGCCCGGGGGCGAATATCAGGGGCCTTGGCTACACCTTC.